This T cell receptor (beta chain) was captured by sequencing in a study of shared clonotypes between healthy human individuals. Study as a whole: The cohort had a couple of women and a few men, ages 18 to 49. Study-wide points: Represented diversity, genetic and exposure-history alike, was limited by few donors. It was the non-shared clonotypes that had lower generation probabilities than clonotypes shared by all four donors.

Produced via immunoSEQ multiplex PCR; TCRdb's table is partial and in-frame only. The sample has millions of clones, around nine tenths seen once. With respect to this clone: Its matching antigen is unknown.

The CDR3 totals 13 residues. Germline assignment: CDR1 MGHDK and CDR2 SYGVNS. V was trimmed by 4 bases and J by 4 bases, leaving 9 bases between them. The source material was naive CD4+ T cells sorted from blood. Described subset: CD45RA+ positively selected. The gene calls are TRBV25-1 and TRBJ2-3; D perhaps matches TRBD1 (5 bases). This receptor was obtained from a young man in good health. CDR3 loop: CASSGSGSDTQYF. CDR3 DNA: TGTGCCAGCAGTGGGTCAGGGTCAGATACGCAGTATTTT.